The 25 T cell receptor beta chains below were found in one sample sequenced in a study of blood T cell repertoires in COVID-19. Sequenced by immunoSEQ multiplex PCR; TCRdb stores in-frame clones only, minus some. The sample consists of fewer than 400,000 clones, about 85% of them appearing once. The sequenced material came from peripheral blood. These TCRs come from a woman aged 18-29 years with acute or convalescent COVID-19.

This chain joins TRBV5-6 and TRBJ1-2; no definite D call. The CDR3 has 16 amino acids. Between the trimmed V and J ends, which lost 1 base and 5 bases, there was a span of 18 bases. Germline V gene lookup returns CDR1 SGHDT and CDR2 YYEEEE. The CDR3 DNA reads TGTGCCAGCAGCTTGATGTATCTAGAGGAATTTTATGGCTACACCTTC. Its protein is CASSLMYLEEFYGYTF.

This chain uses TRBV18 with TRBJ1-1; D is uncertain. The V end lost 3 bases, the J end lost 5 bases, and 10 bases lay between the germline ends. The germline gives CDR1 KGHSH, CDR2 LQKENI. The CDR3 is made up of 13 amino acids. This CDR3 is CASSPGGITEAFF. The CDR3 DNA sequence: TGTGCCAGCTCACCGGGAGGGATAACTGAAGCTTTCTTT.

The V gene is TRBV5-1, the J gene TRBJ2-1; possibly TRBD1 for D (6 bases). This CDR3 spans 15 amino acids. CDR1 is SGHRS, CDR2 YFSETQ, per germline. Trimming pared 2 bases from V and 6 bases from J, leaving 15 bases between. As DNA, the CDR3 is TGCGCCAGCAGCTTTAGGGCAGGGGTCACCAATGAGCAGTTCTTC. As protein: CASSFRAGVTNEQFF.

This clone was seen only a few times. The J gene is TRBJ2-7, the V gene TRBV18, with 11 bases lining up with TRBD2. The germline V gene encodes CDR1 KGHSH and CDR2 LQKENI. The CDR3 length is 14 residues. J was trimmed by 6 bases and V by 3 bases; bases with no gene match: 4. The DNA for the CDR3 is TGTGCCAGCTCACCGTCGACTAGCGGGACCGAGCAGTACTTC. This sequence encodes CASSPSTSGTEQYF.

The chain joins TRBV4-1 to TRBJ2-5; 12 bases align to TRBD1. The V gene end was trimmed by 3 bases and the J gene end by 5 bases; junction bases not matched to a gene: 1. The CDR3 extends over 14 amino acids. Germline loops: CDR1 MGHRA, CDR2 YSYEKL. DNA of the CDR3: TGCGCCAGCAGCCATGGGACAGGGGGCGAGACCCAGTACTTC. It translates to CASSHGTGGETQYF.

The V and J genes are TRBV19 and TRBJ1-1; tentative D call: TRBD1 (6 bases). V was shortened by 5 bases and J by 0 bases, with 13 bases between the two germline ends. Germline-derived CDR1 and CDR2 are LNHDA and SQIVND (reference sequence). This CDR3 comprises 15 residues. The CDR3 region has the DNA TGTGCCAGTAGTTCCTCGACAGGAATGAACACTGAAGCTTTCTTT. Translating gives CASSSSTGMNTEAFF.

The rearrangement uses TRBV2 and TRBJ2-6, with 12 bases that match TRBD1. The CDR3 is 18 residues long. Germline values: CDR1 SNHLY, CDR2 FYNNEI. V dropped 5 bases and J dropped 2; count of bases not matched to a gene: 7. CDR3 in DNA: TGTGCCAGCAGTCGAACCGGGACAGGGGGCGCTGGGGCCAACGTCCTGACTTTC. Translated, it gives CASSRTGTGGAGANVLTF.

This sequence joins TRBV28 and TRBJ2-7, with TRBD1 matching 9 bases. The CDR3 is 23 amino acids. CDR1 and CDR2 (germline): MDHEN, SYDVKM. The V gene end was trimmed by 6 bases and the J gene end by 2 bases; junction bases not matched to a gene: 32. The CDR3 sequence is CASSVPPGIVGQGEKLPTYEQYF. Written as DNA, the CDR3 is TGTGCCAGCAGCGTCCCGCCGGGTATAGTGGGACAGGGTGAGAAGTTGCCTACCTACGAGCAGTACTTC.

This clone has more than one count but fewer than ten. The chain recombines TRBV12-5 with TRBJ1-1, with a weak D call TRBD1 (6 bases). The V and J ends lost 4 bases and 1 base respectively, with 10 bases between them. Per germline, CDR1 LGHNT and CDR2 FRNRAP. CDR3 length: 14 residues. The CDR3 DNA reads TGTGCTAGTGGTTCTCAGGGGACGAACACTGAAGCTTTCTTT. This translates into CASGSQGTNTEAFF.

V and J are TRBV5-1 and TRBJ2-7, with D tentatively TRBD2 (5 bases). The CDR3 has 15 amino acids. CDR1 SGHRS and CDR2 YFSETQ come from the germline V gene. The V and J ends lost 0 bases and 3 bases respectively, with 13 bases between them. The CDR3 region has the DNA TGCGCCAGCAGCTTGGCCCGAGGGCTCTACTACGAGCAGTACTTC. Its translation is CASSLARGLYYEQYF.

The chain recombines TRBV19 with TRBJ1-2; no reliable D call. Germline V lookup: CDR1 LNHDA, CDR2 SQIVND (reference sequence). Trimming stripped 5 bases from V and 4 bases from J, with 23 bases between. The CDR3 totals 17 residues. CDR3 sequence reads: CASSPKPAGVSAYGYTF. The CDR3 coding sequence is TGTGCCAGTAGTCCTAAGCCCGCCGGGGTATCGGCCTATGGCTACACCTTC.

The count of this clone is one. The rearrangement joins TRBV2 to TRBJ2-5; D may be TRBD1 (6 bases). The CDR3 loop spans 13 amino acids. Trimming removed 8 bases at V and 2 bases at J, with 12 bases between. The V gene's germline CDR1 is SNHLY and CDR2 FYNNEI. The CDR3 region is CASAEQGQETQYF. The CDR3 nucleotides read TGTGCCAGCGCGGAACAGGGTCAAGAGACCCAGTACTTC. Variable domain in full (rest from reference TRBV2 and TRBJ2-5): EPEVTQTPSHQVTQMGQEVILRCVPISNHLYFYWYRQILGQKVEFLVSFYNNEISEKSEIFDDQFSVERPDGSNFTLKIRSTKLEDSAMYFCASAEQGQETQYFGPGTRLLVL.

The chain combines TRBV7-9 with TRBJ2-3; the D is unclear. The V end lost 5 bases, the J end lost 2 bases, and 8 bases lay between the germline ends. The CDR3 covers 13 residues. Germline CDR1 is SEHNR and CDR2 is FQNEAQ (reference sequence). The CDR3 DNA sequence: TGTGCCAGCAGCCCCACAGCCACAGATACGCAGTATTTT. It encodes CASSPTATDTQYF.

V usage is TRBV19 and J usage is TRBJ2-2; 8 nucleotides agree with TRBD2. Germline V gene sequence: CDR1 LNHDA, CDR2 SQIVND (reference sequence). Losses at the gene ends were 3 bases for V and 1 base for J; bases not matched to a gene: 7. CDR3 length: 17 residues. CDR3 protein: CASSMVQLAENTGELFF. The DNA of the CDR3 is TGTGCCAGTAGTATGGTCCAACTAGCGGAGAACACCGGGGAGCTGTTTTTT.

This clone was observed a single time. V is TRBV28 and J is TRBJ2-7, with TRBD2 matching over 15 bases. The J segment lost 6 bases and the V segment lost 4 bases, leaving 4 bases of the junction unmatched. This CDR3 region has 15 residues. Germline V gene sequence: CDR1 MDHEN, CDR2 SYDVKM. CDR3 region: CASSSPGLAGGEQYF. The CDR3 nucleotides are TGTGCCAGCAGTTCGCCGGGACTAGCGGGAGGCGAGCAGTACTTC.

This chain uses TRBV27 with TRBJ2-1; the match to TRBD1 covers 8 bases. This CDR3 region has 14 residues. The J segment lost 6 bases and the V segment lost 1 base, leaving 2 bases of the junction unmatched. Germline lookup yields CDR1 MNHEY and CDR2 SMNVEV (reference sequence). CDR3: CASSLYQGANEQFF. CDR3 coding DNA: TGTGCCAGCAGTTTATACCAGGGGGCCAATGAGCAGTTCTTC.

The V gene is TRBV18, the J gene TRBJ2-1; 7 positions agree with TRBD1. This CDR3 region has 16 residues. Looked up from germline, CDR1 is KGHSH and CDR2 is LQKENI. The junction had 9 bases not matched to a gene; V was cut back by 2 bases and J by 5 bases. The CDR3 protein is CASSPTGEMRHNEQFF. The CDR3 DNA reads as TGTGCCAGCTCACCAACAGGGGAGATGCGACACAATGAGCAGTTCTTC. The full variable domain, rest sourced from reference TRBV18 and TRBJ2-1, is NAGVMQNPRHLVRRRGQEARLRCSPMKGHSHVYWYRQLPEEGLKFMVYLQKENIIDESGMPKERFSAEFPKEGPSILRIQQVVRGDSAAYFCASSPTGEMRHNEQFFGPGTRLTVL.

This rearrangement joins TRBV13 to TRBJ2-6; 7 bases are shared with TRBD1. CDR3 length: 15 residues. The V gene's germline CDR1 is PRHDT and CDR2 FYEKMQ (reference sequence). V was clipped by 4 bases and J by 3 bases; unmatched bases: 3. The CDR3 protein is CASSYRQGGANVLTF. CDR3 in DNA: TGTGCCAGCAGCTATAGACAGGGTGGGGCCAACGTCCTGACTTTC. Supplemented by reference TRBV13 and TRBJ2-6, the full variable domain reads AAGVIQSPRHLIKEKRETATLKCYPIPRHDTVYWYQQGPGQDPQFLISFYEKMQSDKGSIPDRFSAQQFSDYHSELNMSSLELGDSALYFCASSYRQGGANVLTFGAGSRLTVL.

V and J are TRBV25-1 and TRBJ2-7; TRBD2 might be the D (5 bases). The germline CDR1 and CDR2 sequences are MGHDK and SYGVNS. The CDR3 consists of 15 residues. The V and J ends lost 4 bases and 4 bases respectively, with 17 bases between them. The CDR3 here is CASSGCSGLGYEQYF. The CDR3 nucleotides are TGTGCCAGCAGTGGTTGCAGCGGCCTAGGGTACGAGCAGTACTTC.

The CDR3 DNA follows: TGCGCCAGCAGTGCCCCGGTCAACGGGACAGCCTATGGCTACACCTTC. Its translation is CASSAPVNGTAYGYTF. The chain is built from TRBV5-1 and TRBJ1-2, with 7 nucleotides matching TRBD1. The CDR3 sequence is 16 residues long. Germline V lookup: CDR1 SGHRS, CDR2 YFSETQ. The J segment lost 4 bases and the V segment lost 5 bases, leaving 14 bases of the junction unmatched.

The chain is built from TRBV7-9 and TRBJ2-7, with D maybe TRBD2 (5 bases). CDR1 and CDR2 (germline): SEHNR, FQNEAQ (reference sequence). This CDR3 has 16 amino acids. The V end was cut by 1 base, the J end by 5 bases, with 18 bases between. Here the CDR3 DNA reads TGTGCCAGCAGCTTAGGATCAAGTGAGGGTGCCCACGAGCAGTACTTC. It encodes CASSLGSSEGAHEQYF.

The chain couples TRBV7-2 to TRBJ2-3; D gene unclear. Germline assignment: CDR1 SGHTA and CDR2 FQGNSA. V was shortened by 5 bases and J by 3 bases, with 15 bases between the two germline ends. The CDR3 loop spans 15 amino acids. CDR3 DNA: TGTGCCAGCAGCCCGGCCGTGGCCAGGACAGATACGCAGTATTTT. This sequence encodes CASSPAVARTDTQYF.

This clone has more than one count but fewer than ten. The chain joins TRBV28 to TRBJ1-3; a possible D gene is TRBD1 (6 bases). In germline, CDR1 is MDHEN, CDR2 SYDVKM. This CDR3 has 16 amino acids. V lost 3 bases and J 5 bases, leaving 17 bases between the germline ends. CDR3 amino acids: CASSFGQTGFRNTIYF. Here the CDR3 DNA reads TGTGCCAGCAGTTTCGGACAGACAGGTTTCCGAAACACCATATATTTT.

V is TRBV30 and J is TRBJ2-7; possibly TRBD2 for D (6 bases). Trimming removed 6 bases at V and 0 bases at J, with 15 bases between. The CDR3 totals 14 residues. CDR1 GTSNPN and CDR2 SVGIG come from the germline V gene (reference sequence). The CDR3 loop is CACSLARASYEQYF. CDR3 DNA: TGTGCCTGTTCTCTAGCGAGGGCCTCCTACGAGCAGTACTTC.

The J gene is TRBJ2-7, the V gene TRBV24-1; the D gene is possibly TRBD2 (5 bases). V gave up 0 bases and J gave up 7 bases, with 6 bases separating them. Germline-derived CDR1 and CDR2 are KGHDR and SFDVKD. CDR3 length equals 12 residues. The chain's CDR3 is CATSDLPGEQYF. The CDR3 DNA sequence: TGTGCCACCAGTGATTTGCCGGGGGAGCAGTACTTC.